Listed below are T cell receptor beta chains from one sample, sequenced in a study of T cells in Graves' hyperthyroidism and ophthalmopathy. MiXCR, applied by TCRdb to the multiplex PCR reads, yields one record per CDR3 protein. The data show approximately 520,000 distinct CDR3 sequences, approximately 24% seen once. The sequenced sample was blood. The origin of the receptors is a woman in her 30s with Graves' ophthalmopathy. CDR3s include the opening cysteine and the closing phenylalanine or tryptophan. A D gene is named only where the DNA matches it firmly. The size field is filled for only some rows; it gives once, few, many or a size class.

clone_size,v_call,j_call,d_call,cdr3_nt,cdr3_aa
NA,TRBV6-2/TRBV6-3,TRBJ2-7,TRBD2,TGTGCCAGCAGTTACTCTGGCCTAGCGGGGGCTTCCTCCTACGAGCAGTACTTC,CASSYSGLAGASSYEQYF
NA,TRBV14,TRBJ1-1,NA,TGTGCCAGCAGCCAAGGCTGGGGGAACACTGAAGCTTTCTTT,CASSQGWGNTEAFF
few,TRBV19,TRBJ1-5,TRBD1,TGTGCCAGTAGTAAGCAGACGCAGGGGGACGGGTTTTACAATCAGCCCCAGCATTTT,CASSKQTQGDGFYNQPQHF
NA,TRBV6-5,TRBJ1-1,NA,TGTGCCAGCAGTTACTCGATTTATACTGAAGCTTTCTTT,CASSYSIYTEAFF
NA,TRBV6-1,TRBJ2-7,NA,TGTGCCAGCAGTGAAAAGGAGTTTTATAGGTACGAGCAGTACTTC,CASSEKEFYRYEQYF
many,TRBV7-2,TRBJ1-2,TRBD1,TGTGCCAGCAGCTTTTTAGTGACAGGGGGGTATGGCTACACCTTC,CASSFLVTGGYGYTF
many,TRBV11-3,TRBJ2-5,NA,TGTGCCAGCAGCTCCAGATCGCAAGAGACCCAGTACTTC,CASSSRSQETQYF
many,TRBV28,TRBJ1-2,NA,TGTGCCAGCAAATCAGGGGTTAGTGGCTACACCTTC,CASKSGVSGYTF
many,TRBV29-1,TRBJ2-7,TRBD2,TGCAGCGTTGTTACCTCGAGGGTAGCGGGGTACGAGCAGTACTTC,CSVVTSRVAGYEQYF
NA,TRBV12-3/TRBV12-4,TRBJ2-7,NA,TGTGCCAGCAGTAAATACCGGGACTTCCTCTACGAGCAGTACTTC,CASSKYRDFLYEQYF
NA,TRBV7-2,TRBJ2-5,NA,TGTGCCAGCAGCTTATTTGCCGGCGACAGAGGGACCCAGTACTTC,CASSLFAGDRGTQYF
many,TRBV10-3,TRBJ2-7,TRBD1,TGTGCCATCAGAACGGGACAGGGATTCGTCGAGCAGTACTTC,CAIRTGQGFVEQYF
many,TRBV12-3/TRBV12-4,TRBJ1-5,TRBD1,TGTGCCAGCAGTTCTACAGGGGGCAATCAGCCCCAGCATTTT,CASSSTGGNQPQHF
many,TRBV10-3,TRBJ2-7,TRBD1,TGTGCCATCACCGATAACGACAGGGTCTTCCACGAGCAGTACTTT,CAITDNDRVFHEQYF
many,TRBV7-2,TRBJ2-5,NA,TGTGCCAGCAGCTTATTCGGAGAAGAGACCCAGTACTTC,CASSLFGEETQYF
many,TRBV4-3,TRBJ1-5,NA,TGCGCCAGCAGCCAAGATCCAATGGGAAATCAGCCCCAGCATTTT,CASSQDPMGNQPQHF
once,TRBV29-1,TRBJ2-7,NA,TGCAGCGTTGAGGCCGGCAGCTCCTACGAGCAGTACTTC,CSVEAGSSYEQYF
many,TRBV7-9,TRBJ2-7,NA,TGTGCCAGCAGCTTAGTACAGGCAACAACCTACGAGCAGTACTTC,CASSLVQATTYEQYF
many,TRBV6-1,TRBJ2-7,NA,TGTGCCGGGCGATCGAACTTTGGCGAGCAGTACTTC,CAGRSNFGEQYF
many,TRBV12-3/TRBV12-4,TRBJ1-2,NA,TGTGCCAGCAGTTTCGGGATATACTATGGCTACACCTTC,CASSFGIYYGYTF
many,TRBV6-5,TRBJ1-1,NA,TGTGCCAGCAGTTACGGACTCACCGCAGTGGGAACTGAAGCTTTCTTT,CASSYGLTAVGTEAFF
many,TRBV19,TRBJ2-2,NA,TGTGCCAGTAGCCCAGGGCTAATAGAGCTGTTTTTT,CASSPGLIELFF
NA,TRBV28,TRBJ1-1,NA,TGTGCCAGCAGTTTATGGGCCTGGTCGGGGAACACTGAAGCGTTCTTT,CASSLWAWSGNTEAFF
once,TRBV20-1,TRBJ1-5,TRBD1,TGCAGTGCATTGGGACAGTTCAGCAATCAGCCCCAGCATTTT,CSALGQFSNQPQHF
NA,TRBV5-8,TRBJ2-5,NA,TGTGCCAGCAGCGTAGCGTCTAGGGGCTTACAAGAGACCCAGTACTTC,CASSVASRGLQETQYF
many,TRBV7-2,TRBJ2-5,NA,TGTGCCAGCAGCTTAAATTGGGAGACCCAGTACTTC,CASSLNWETQYF
few,TRBV5-1,TRBJ2-7,NA,TGCGCCAGCAGCCGAACGGGGCATTCTACCTACGAGCAGTACTTC,CASSRTGHSTYEQYF
few,TRBV6-1,TRBJ2-7,TRBD1,TGTGCCAGCAGAGGTGCGACAGGGTCCTCCTACGAGCAGTACTTC,CASRGATGSSYEQYF
many,TRBV6-1,TRBJ1-5,NA,TGTGCCAGCAGTGGGCCGAAGGGCCAGCCCCAGCATTTT,CASSGPKGQPQHF
NA,TRBV18,TRBJ2-7,NA,TGTGCCAGCTCACCACGGAGTCAGGCGGACGAGCAGTACTTC,CASSPRSQADEQYF
many,TRBV12-3/TRBV12-4,TRBJ1-5,NA,TGTGCCAGCAGTTTAGTCCGCAGCCAGCCCCAGCATTTT,CASSLVRSQPQHF
many,TRBV29-1,TRBJ2-7,TRBD2,TGCAGCGTCCAACGGTCTAGCGGGGGAATCGAGCAGTACTTC,CSVQRSSGGIEQYF
many,TRBV5-1,TRBJ2-7,TRBD2,TGCGCCAGCTCGAGGGGAAGCGGGGGTTACGAGCAGTACTTC,CASSRGSGGYEQYF
many,TRBV19,TRBJ1-1,NA,TGTGCCATGGGGGGCGCGGGAACTGAAGCTTTCTTT,CAMGGAGTEAFF
few,TRBV11-1,TRBJ2-2,NA,TGTGCCAGCAGCTCACCCCTTAAGGGGGGCCCTAACACCGGGGAGCTGTTTTTT,CASSSPLKGGPNTGELFF
NA,TRBV20-1,TRBJ2-7,NA,TGCAGTGCTAGGACAACCTACGAGCAGTACTTC,CSARTTYEQYF
many,TRBV28,TRBJ2-7,NA,TGTGCCAGCAGTTTAGAGAGGGGGGCTCGGGGCGAGCAGTACTTC,CASSLERGARGEQYF
many,TRBV19,TRBJ1-2,TRBD1,TGTGCCAGTACCTTCGGACAGGGGTATGACTATGGCTACACCTTC,CASTFGQGYDYGYTF
few,TRBV12-3/TRBV12-4,TRBJ2-7,TRBD1,TGTGCCAGCAGTGACGGACAGGGGGTGCCCTACGAGCAGTACTTC,CASSDGQGVPYEQYF
NA,TRBV15,TRBJ1-1,NA,TGTGCCACCAGCAGAGATAGAGCAGGGGATTGGGACACTGAAGCTTTCTTT,CATSRDRAGDWDTEAFF
few,TRBV24-1,TRBJ1-1,TRBD1,TGTGCCACCAGTGATCCAAAACAGGGGGCCACCTCAACTTTCTTT,CATSDPKQGATSTFF
once,TRBV20-1,TRBJ2-7,TRBD1,TGCAGTGCATCGACGGACAGGGAGCCCTGCGAGCAGTACTTC,CSASTDREPCEQYF
NA,TRBV6-1,TRBJ1-5,TRBD1,TGTGCCAGCAGTGAAAGGGACAGACTATATTATAGCAATCAGCCCCAGCATTTT,CASSERDRLYYSNQPQHF
NA,TRBV5-1,TRBJ1-2,NA,TGCGCCAGCATAGGGGAAGGCGGCTACACCTTC,CASIGEGGYTF
NA,TRBV6-2/TRBV6-3,TRBJ2-2,NA,TGTGCCAGCAGTTCGTCTTATGCCGGGGAGCTGTGTTTT,CASSSSYAGELCF
NA,TRBV28,TRBJ2-7,NA,TGTGCCAGCAGTCGACCGAACACGACCCCTCTGTACGAGCAGTACTTC,CASSRPNTTPLYEQYF
many,TRBV27,TRBJ2-7,NA,TGTGCCAGCACCGATTGGGTGCGGGGTTCCTACGAGCAGTACTTC,CASTDWVRGSYEQYF
NA,TRBV6-2/TRBV6-3,TRBJ2-7,TRBD1,TGTGCCAGCAGCTATACCTCGGGACAGGGGGCCTACGAGCAGTACTTC,CASSYTSGQGAYEQYF
NA,TRBV4-1,TRBJ1-2,NA,TGCGCCAGCAGCCATTGGCCGTCAGGATCGTATGGCTACACCTTC,CASSHWPSGSYGYTF
NA,TRBV2,TRBJ2-3,NA,TGTGCCAGCAGAAAGGGGGACGTGCCCACAGATACGCAGTATTTT,CASRKGDVPTDTQYF
once,TRBV30,TRBJ2-7,NA,TGTGCCTTGGCCCGAAGGGGCTACGAGCAGTACTTC,CALARRGYEQYF
many,TRBV10-3,TRBJ1-2,NA,TGTGCCATCAGTGGGGACAACCAGGGGTATGGCTACACCTTC,CAISGDNQGYGYTF